These 22 T cell receptor beta chains were sequenced from one sample in a study of OX40 agonist ivuxolimab in advanced cancers. Some clones are missing from TCRdb's copy, which holds only in-frame ones; the method was immunoSEQ multiplex PCR. This table holds 65,000 to 95,000 clones, roughly 80% found once. The input for sequencing was CD4+ or CD8+ T cells sorted from blood, taken in a trial of the OX40 agonist ivuxolimab. The receptors come from an adult with an advanced solid tumor such as melanoma, head and neck, liver or kidney cancer.

This chain links TRBV2 with TRBJ1-4; tentative D call: TRBD1 (6 bases). The CDR3 is 14 residues long. Trimming pared 7 bases from V and 5 bases from J, leaving 14 bases between. Germline V gene lookup returns CDR1 SNHLY and CDR2 FYNNEI. DNA of the CDR3: TGTGCCAGCAATCTGGACAGCAGAAATGAAAAACTGTTTTTT. Protein: CASNLDSRNEKLFF.

In its sample, this clone was seen once. The rearrangement links TRBV6-5 to TRBJ2-7; perhaps TRBD2 as D (6 bases). Germline values: CDR1 MNHEY, CDR2 SVGAGI. The CDR3 extends over 14 amino acids. V dropped 2 bases and J dropped 5 bases, with 13 bases sitting between them. CDR3 sequence (DNA): TGTGCCAGCAGTTACCCGGGACTTCCCCACGAGCAGTACTTC. Translation gives CASSYPGLPHEQYF.

The chain joins TRBV7-2 to TRBJ2-1; possibly TRBD2 for D (6 bases). The V and J ends lost 1 base and 3 bases respectively, with 10 bases between them. Germline CDR1 is SGHTA and CDR2 is FQGNSA. CDR3 length equals 15 residues. CDR3 nucleotide sequence: TGTGCCAGCAGCTTAGGTAGCGGTTTCTACAATGAGCAGTTCTTC. Encoded protein: CASSLGSGFYNEQFF.

This clone was picked up a small number of times. V and J are TRBV7-9 and TRBJ1-2; D is unclear. Germline V gene data show CDR1 as SEHNR and CDR2 as FQNEAQ (reference sequence). The CDR3 sequence is 13 residues long. The V end was cut by 1 base, the J end by 6 bases, with 9 bases between. The CDR3, as DNA: TGTGCCAGCAGCTTAGTAGGCCGGGATGGCTACACCTTC. This encodes CASSLVGRDGYTF.

CDR3 sequence (DNA): TGTGCCAGCAGCTTACGGGCGGCCGGGGAGCTGTTTTTT. This gives the protein CASSLRAAGELFF. This chain uses TRBV7-7 with TRBJ2-2; D gene uncertain. The length of the CDR3 is 13 residues. The germline V gene encodes CDR1 SSHAT and CDR2 FNYEAQ (reference sequence). Trimming shortened V by 2 bases and J by 6 bases, and 7 bases separated the two germline ends. Full variable domain (rest looked up from reference TRBV7-7 and TRBJ2-2): GAGVSQSPRYKVTKRGQDVTLRCDPISSHATLYWYQQALGQGPEFLTYFNYEAQPDKSGLPSDRFSAERPEGSISTLTIQRTEQRDSAMYRCASSLRAAGELFFGEGSRLTVL.

V is TRBV30 and J is TRBJ1-1, with D maybe TRBD1 (6 bases). CDR1 and CDR2 from the germline V gene are GTSNPN and SVGIG (reference sequence). The CDR3 runs 14 residues. V was clipped by 3 bases and J by 1 base, with 12 bases between them. This CDR3 is CAWRGGGPNTEAFF. The CDR3 DNA reads as TGTGCCTGGAGGGGAGGGGGGCCGAACACTGAAGCTTTCTTT.

The chain has TRBV7-2 and TRBJ2-2; 7 bases match TRBD2. The length of the CDR3 is 14 residues. Germline CDR1 reads SGHTA; CDR2 reads FQGNSA. V shed 4 bases, J shed 7 bases, and the junction held 6 bases outside the gene matches. The CDR3 loop is CASSSGLVIGELFF. In DNA, the CDR3 is TGTGCCAGCAGCTCCGGACTAGTAATCGGGGAGCTGTTTTTT.

The chain recombines TRBV5-1 with TRBJ2-5; 12 positions agree with TRBD2. J lost 5 bases, V lost 1 base, and 15 bases had no gene match. Germline CDR1 and CDR2: SGHRS and YFSETQ. The CDR3 runs to 19 residues. CDR3 loop: CASSLSGTTTSGRAETQYF. In nucleotides, the CDR3 is TGCGCCAGCAGCTTGTCGGGTACGACGACTAGCGGGAGAGCGGAGACCCAGTACTTC.

The chain has TRBV15 and TRBJ2-5; a possible D gene is TRBD1 (5 bases). V was pared by 0 bases and J by 4 bases, with 12 bases between. CDR3 length: 15 amino acids. Germline-derived CDR1 and CDR2 are LNHNV and YYDKDF (reference sequence). CDR3 nucleotide sequence: TGTGCCACCAGCAGAGATGGGGCGTCGAGAGAGACCCAGTACTTC. Translated: CATSRDGASRETQYF.

Remarks on this clone: Germline is not matched at one junction end, which may reflect a read error. The chain has TRBV16 and TRBJ2-7; D is ambiguous. Looked up from germline, CDR1 is KGHSY and CDR2 is FQNENV. This CDR3 contains 14 residues. The CDR3 protein is CASRQSRSSYEQYF. In nucleotides, the CDR3 is TGTGCCAGCAGACAATCTAGAAGCTCCTACGAGCAGTACTTC.

The V call is TRBV7-3, the J call TRBJ2-6; 9 bases align to TRBD2. The CDR3 is 19 amino acids. The V gene end was trimmed by 4 bases and the J gene end by 0 bases; junction bases not matched to a gene: 10. Germline CDR1 reads SGHTA; CDR2 reads FQGTGA. Here the CDR3 DNA reads TGTGCCAGCAGCTCCCGGCCTAGCGGGGTGGGCTCTGGGGCCAACGTCCTGACTTTC. Amino acids: CASSSRPSGVGSGANVLTF. Supplemented by reference TRBV7-3 and TRBJ2-6, the full variable domain reads GAGVSQTPSNKVTEKGKYVELRCDPISGHTALYWYRQSLGQGPEFLIYFQGTGAADDSGLPNDRFFAVRPEGSVSTLKIQRTERGDSAVYLCASSSRPSGVGSGANVLTFGAGSRLTVL.

The V and J genes are TRBV11-2 and TRBJ1-1; D perhaps matches TRBD1 (5 bases). The CDR3 sequence is 16 residues long. V was cut by 0 bases and J by 1 base, with 12 bases left in between. Germline V gene sequence: CDR1 SGHAT, CDR2 FQNNGV. CDR3 region: CASSLEWGRSNTEAFF. The CDR3, as DNA: TGTGCCAGCAGCTTAGAGTGGGGCAGGTCGAACACTGAAGCTTTCTTT.

V gene TRBV5-4 combines with J gene TRBJ1-2; D is ambiguous. CDR3 size: 14 residues. Germline lookup yields CDR1 SGHNT and CDR2 YYREEE (reference sequence). V dropped 3 bases and J dropped 5 bases, with 14 bases sitting between them. CDR3 loop: CASSYGHIPYGYTF. DNA of the CDR3: TGTGCCAGCAGCTATGGGCATATCCCGTATGGCTACACCTTC.

The chain combines TRBV7-9 with TRBJ1-2, with no clear D. Germline lookup yields CDR1 SEHNR and CDR2 FQNEAQ (reference sequence). This CDR3 comprises 12 residues. The V end was cut by 5 bases, the J end by 1 base, with 5 bases between. Here the CDR3 reads CASSRNNYGYTF. CDR3 DNA sequence: TGTGCCAGCAGCAGGAATAACTATGGCTACACCTTC.

V is TRBV29-1 and J is TRBJ1-4; D may be TRBD1 (5 bases). The V and J ends lost 6 bases and 3 bases respectively, with 11 bases between them. The CDR3 spans 13 residues. The V gene's germline CDR1 is SQVTM and CDR2 ANQGSEA. CDR3 region: CSVQGGPNEKLFF. CDR3 DNA sequence: TGCAGCGTCCAGGGAGGCCCTAATGAAAAACTGTTTTTT.

The V and J genes are TRBV19 and TRBJ1-2, with D perhaps TRBD1 (5 bases). The CDR3 runs to 14 residues. Trimming removed 5 bases from V and 8 bases from J, with 18 bases in between. CDR1 and CDR2 (germline): LNHDA, SQIVND (reference sequence). The CDR3 loop is CASSPTGTQEGYTF. The CDR3 nucleotides read TGTGCCAGTAGTCCAACCGGGACGCAAGAGGGCTACACCTTC.

This sequence joins TRBV6-6 and TRBJ2-7; possible D gene TRBD2, 5 bases. The germline CDR1 and CDR2 sequences are MNHNY and SVGAGI (reference sequence). V was clipped by 7 bases and J by 0 bases, with 13 bases between them. The CDR3 contains 14 residues. CDR3 protein: CASIAGVSSYEQYF. DNA for the CDR3: TGTGCCAGCATTGCCGGGGTGAGCTCCTACGAGCAGTACTTC.

The rearrangement uses TRBV5-5 and TRBJ2-1; D remains ambiguous. The CDR3 is made up of 14 amino acids. V was pared by 9 bases and J by 5 bases, with 18 bases between. Germline CDR1 and CDR2: SGHKS and YYEKEE (reference sequence). The CDR3 DNA is TGTGCCACCCTCGGGCTGGGGAAACACAATGAGCAGTTCTTC. Its translation is CATLGLGKHNEQFF.

The gene calls are TRBV7-9 and TRBJ2-1; TRBD1 matches at 8 bases. In germline, CDR1 is SEHNR, CDR2 FQNEAQ (reference sequence). The length of the CDR3 is 14 residues. Trimming removed 0 bases from V and 8 bases from J; junction bases left unmatched: 3. The CDR3 sequence is CASSLAGQVDEQFF. In nucleotides, the CDR3 is TGTGCCAGCAGCTTAGCGGGACAGGTCGATGAGCAGTTCTTC.

The rearrangement uses TRBV10-3 and TRBJ2-1, with 10 bases fitting TRBD2. Per the germline V gene, CDR1 is ENHRY and CDR2 is SYGVKD. The CDR3 extends over 13 amino acids. The ends lost 3 bases at V and 7 bases at J; junction bases unmatched: 0. CDR3 sequence (DNA): TGTGCCATCAGTGATAGCGGGAGGAATGAGCAGTTCTTC. Translated: CAISDSGRNEQFF.

This rearrangement joins TRBV14 to TRBJ2-2; D unresolved. CDR3 length: 14 residues. V lost 2 bases and J 3 bases, leaving 7 bases between the germline ends. The germline V gene has CDR1 SGHDN and CDR2 FVKESK. The CDR3 here is CASSQTRYTGELFF. The CDR3 nucleotides are TGTGCCAGCAGCCAAACGAGATACACCGGGGAGCTGTTTTTT.

The chain uses TRBV28 and TRBJ2-6, with no clear D. The CDR3 contains 13 residues. Trimming cost V 4 bases and J 8 bases, with 9 bases left between them. Germline CDR1 is MDHEN and CDR2 is SYDVKM. CDR3 amino acids: CASSSSLPNVLTF. In DNA, the CDR3 is TGTGCCAGCAGTTCTTCCCTCCCCAACGTCCTGACTTTC.